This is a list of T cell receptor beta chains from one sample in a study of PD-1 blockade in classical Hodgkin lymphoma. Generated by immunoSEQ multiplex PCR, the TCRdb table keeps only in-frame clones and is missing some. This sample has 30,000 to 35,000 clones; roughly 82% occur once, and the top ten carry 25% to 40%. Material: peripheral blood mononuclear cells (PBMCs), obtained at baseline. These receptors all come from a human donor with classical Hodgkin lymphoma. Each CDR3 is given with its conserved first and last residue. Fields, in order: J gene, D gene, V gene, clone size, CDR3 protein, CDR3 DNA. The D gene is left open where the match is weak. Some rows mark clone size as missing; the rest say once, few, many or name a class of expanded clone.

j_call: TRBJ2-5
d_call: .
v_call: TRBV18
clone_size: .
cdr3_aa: CASSQSPGQETQYF
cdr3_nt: TGTGCCAGCTCACAATCGCCAGGGCAAGAGACCCAGTACTTC

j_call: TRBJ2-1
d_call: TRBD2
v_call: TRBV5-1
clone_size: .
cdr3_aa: CASSLPSGSYNEQFF
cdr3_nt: TGCGCCAGCAGCTTACCTAGCGGTTCCTACAATGAGCAGTTCTTC

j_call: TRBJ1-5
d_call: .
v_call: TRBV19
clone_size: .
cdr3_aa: CASSDSSNQPQHF
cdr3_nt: TGTGCCAGTAGTGACAGCAGCAATCAGCCCCAGCATTTT

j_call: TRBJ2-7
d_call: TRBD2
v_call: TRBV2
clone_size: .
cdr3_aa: CASGGTSSYEQYF
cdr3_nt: TGTGCCAGCGGGGGGACTAGCTCCTACGAGCAGTACTTC

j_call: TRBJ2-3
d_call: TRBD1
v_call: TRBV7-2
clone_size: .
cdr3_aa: CASSLVGGGTGASGGTQYF
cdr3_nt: TGTGCCAGCAGCTTAGTCGGGGGCGGGACAGGGGCGTCGGGCGGGACGCAGTATTTT

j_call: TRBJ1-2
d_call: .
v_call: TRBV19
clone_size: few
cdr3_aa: CASSSREIQTYGYTF
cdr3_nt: TGTGCCAGTAGTTCCAGGGAAATACAGACCTATGGCTACACCTTC

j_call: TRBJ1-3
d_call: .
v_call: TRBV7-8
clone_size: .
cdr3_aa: CASSTFSGNTIYF
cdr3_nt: TGTGCCAGCAGCACCTTCTCTGGAAACACCATATATTTT

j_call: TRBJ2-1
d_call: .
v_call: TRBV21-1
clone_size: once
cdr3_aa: CASSKRVRGLSYNEQFF
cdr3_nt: TGTGCCAGCAGCAAAAGGGTCCGAGGGCTCTCCTACAATGAGCAGTTCTTC

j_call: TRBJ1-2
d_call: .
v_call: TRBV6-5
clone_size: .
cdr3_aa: CASSYDRQYGYTF
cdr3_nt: TGTGCCAGCAGTTACGACAGGCAATATGGCTACACCTTC

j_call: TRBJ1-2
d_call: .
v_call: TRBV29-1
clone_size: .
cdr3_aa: CSVDAGGYGYTF
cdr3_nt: TGCAGCGTTGACGCGGGTGGGTATGGCTACACCTTC

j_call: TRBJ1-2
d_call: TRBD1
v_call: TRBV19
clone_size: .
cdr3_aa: CASNPGTDFNYGYTF
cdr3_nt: TGTGCCAGTAACCCCGGGACAGACTTTAACTATGGCTACACCTTC

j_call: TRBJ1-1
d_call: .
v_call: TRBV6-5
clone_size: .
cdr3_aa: CASTREGMNTEAFF
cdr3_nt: TGTGCCAGCACCCGGGAGGGGATGAACACTGAAGCTTTCTTT

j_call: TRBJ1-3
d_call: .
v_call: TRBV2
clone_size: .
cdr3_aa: CASSELRMGGGNTIYF
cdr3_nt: TGTGCCAGCAGTGAACTCCGGATGGGGGGTGGAAACACCATATATTTT

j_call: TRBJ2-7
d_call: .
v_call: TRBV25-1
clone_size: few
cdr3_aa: CASSGRRGPYEQYF
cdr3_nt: TGTGCCAGCAGCGGAAGAAGAGGACCTTACGAGCAGTACTTC

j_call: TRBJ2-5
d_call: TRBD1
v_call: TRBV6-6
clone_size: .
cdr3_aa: CASSRTGSVGTETQYF
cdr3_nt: TGTGCCAGCAGTCGGACAGGGAGTGTAGGAACGGAGACCCAGTACTTC

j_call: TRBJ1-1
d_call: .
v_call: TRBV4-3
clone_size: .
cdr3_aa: CASSLSVGMNTEAFF
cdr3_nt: TGCGCCAGCAGCCTAAGTGTGGGGATGAACACTGAAGCTTTCTTT

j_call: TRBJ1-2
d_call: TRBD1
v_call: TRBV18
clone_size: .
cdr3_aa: CASSPKTGGKGGYTF
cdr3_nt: TGTGCCAGCTCACCGAAGACAGGGGGAAAGGGAGGCTACACCTTC

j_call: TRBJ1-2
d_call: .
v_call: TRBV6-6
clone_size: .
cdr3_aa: CASSYWGQGYGYTF
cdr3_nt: TGTGCCAGCAGTTACTGGGGGCAGGGCTATGGCTACACCTTC

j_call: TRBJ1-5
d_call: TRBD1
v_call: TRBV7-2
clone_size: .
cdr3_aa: CASSYRTGGRQPQHF
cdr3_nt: TGTGCCAGCAGCTACCGGACAGGGGGCCGCCAGCCCCAGCATTTT

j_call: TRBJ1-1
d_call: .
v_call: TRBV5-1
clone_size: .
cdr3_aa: CASSPDYQTEAFF
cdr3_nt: TGCGCCAGCAGTCCGGACTACCAGACTGAAGCTTTCTTT

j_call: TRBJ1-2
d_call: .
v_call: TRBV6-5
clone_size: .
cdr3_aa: CASSPGGVKGGYTF
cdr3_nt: TGTGCCAGCAGTCCGGGAGGGGTCAAGGGTGGCTACACCTTC

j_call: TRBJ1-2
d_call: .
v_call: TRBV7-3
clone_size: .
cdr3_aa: CASSFVGEDGYTF
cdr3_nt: TGTGCCAGCAGCTTCGTCGGTGAGGATGGCTACACCTTC

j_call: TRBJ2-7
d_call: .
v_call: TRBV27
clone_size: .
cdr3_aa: CASSLFSVGLEQYF
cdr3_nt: TGTGCCAGCAGTTTATTTTCGGTGGGCTTAGAGCAGTACTTC

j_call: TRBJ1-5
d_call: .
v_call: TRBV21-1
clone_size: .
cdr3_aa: CASSIWGLVWCQPQHF
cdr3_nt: TGTGCCAGCAGCATTTGGGGGCTAGTATGGTGTCAGCCCCAGCATTTT

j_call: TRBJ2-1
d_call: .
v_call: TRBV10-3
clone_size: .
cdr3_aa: CAISDGTRRRTNEQFF
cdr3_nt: TGTGCCATCAGTGACGGGACCCGACGGAGGACCAATGAGCAGTTCTTC

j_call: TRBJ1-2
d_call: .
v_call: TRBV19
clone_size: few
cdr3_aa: CASSISALYGYTF
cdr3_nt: TGTGCCAGTAGTATATCGGCACTTTATGGCTACACCTTC

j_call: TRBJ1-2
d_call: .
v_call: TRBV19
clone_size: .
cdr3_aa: CASSYQGGGYTF
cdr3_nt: TGTGCCAGTAGTTACCAGGGAGGTGGCTACACCTTC

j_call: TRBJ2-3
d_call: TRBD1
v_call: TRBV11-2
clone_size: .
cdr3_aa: CASSLRGLDTQYF
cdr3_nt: TGTGCCAGCAGCTTAAGGGGGCTAGATACGCAGTATTTT

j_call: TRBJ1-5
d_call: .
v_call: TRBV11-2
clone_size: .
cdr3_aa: CASSLNNQPQHF
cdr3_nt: TGTGCCAGCAGCTTGAACAATCAGCCCCAGCATTTT

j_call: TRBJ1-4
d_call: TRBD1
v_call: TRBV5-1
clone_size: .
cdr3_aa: CASRSGTAPYEKLFF
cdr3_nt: TGCGCCAGCAGATCTGGGACAGCTCCATACGAAAAACTGTTTTTT

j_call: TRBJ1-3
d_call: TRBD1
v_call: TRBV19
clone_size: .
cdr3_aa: CASSVQGLAGNTIYF
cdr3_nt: TGTGCCAGTAGCGTACAGGGGTTAGCTGGAAACACCATATATTTT

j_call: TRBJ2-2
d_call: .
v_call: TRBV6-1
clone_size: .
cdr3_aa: CASSELGTGLNTGELFF
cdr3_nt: TGTGCCAGCAGTGAGTTGGGCACGGGGTTAAACACCGGGGAGCTGTTTTTT

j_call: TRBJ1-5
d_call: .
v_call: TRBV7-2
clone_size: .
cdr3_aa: CASSSVTGGNQPQHF
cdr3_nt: TGTGCCAGCAGCTCGGTTACGGGAGGCAATCAGCCCCAGCATTTT

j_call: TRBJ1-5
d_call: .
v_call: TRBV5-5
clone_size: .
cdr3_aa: CASGDGQTSNQPQHF
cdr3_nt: TGTGCCAGCGGTGATGGGCAGACCAGCAATCAGCCCCAGCATTTT

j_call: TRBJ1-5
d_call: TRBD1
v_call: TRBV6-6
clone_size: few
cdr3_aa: CASNPGQASNQPQHF
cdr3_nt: TGTGCCAGCAATCCTGGACAGGCCTCCAATCAGCCCCAGCATTTT

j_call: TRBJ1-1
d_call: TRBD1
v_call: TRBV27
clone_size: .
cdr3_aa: CASSFGTGRSEAFF
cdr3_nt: TGTGCCAGCAGTTTCGGGACAGGGCGGTCTGAAGCTTTCTTT

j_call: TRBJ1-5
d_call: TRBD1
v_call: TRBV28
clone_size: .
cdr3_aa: CASSLVSGGWQPQHF
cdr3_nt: TGTGCCAGCAGTTTAGTTTCAGGGGGATGGCAGCCCCAGCATTTT

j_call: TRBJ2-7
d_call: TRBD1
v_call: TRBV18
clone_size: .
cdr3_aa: CASSPNRGVYEQYF
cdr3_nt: TGTGCCAGCTCTCCGAACAGGGGGGTCTACGAGCAGTACTTC

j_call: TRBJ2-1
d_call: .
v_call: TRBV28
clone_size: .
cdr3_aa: CASNQWQFF
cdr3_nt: TGTGCCAGCAATCAGTGGCAGTTCTTC

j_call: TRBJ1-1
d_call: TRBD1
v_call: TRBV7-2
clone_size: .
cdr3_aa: CASRPTGPGGEAFF
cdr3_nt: TGTGCCAGCAGACCGACAGGCCCAGGGGGTGAAGCTTTCTTT

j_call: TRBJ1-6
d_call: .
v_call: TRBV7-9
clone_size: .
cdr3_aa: CASSIGGALHF
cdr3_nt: TGTGCCAGCAGCATAGGAGGGGCCCTCCACTTT